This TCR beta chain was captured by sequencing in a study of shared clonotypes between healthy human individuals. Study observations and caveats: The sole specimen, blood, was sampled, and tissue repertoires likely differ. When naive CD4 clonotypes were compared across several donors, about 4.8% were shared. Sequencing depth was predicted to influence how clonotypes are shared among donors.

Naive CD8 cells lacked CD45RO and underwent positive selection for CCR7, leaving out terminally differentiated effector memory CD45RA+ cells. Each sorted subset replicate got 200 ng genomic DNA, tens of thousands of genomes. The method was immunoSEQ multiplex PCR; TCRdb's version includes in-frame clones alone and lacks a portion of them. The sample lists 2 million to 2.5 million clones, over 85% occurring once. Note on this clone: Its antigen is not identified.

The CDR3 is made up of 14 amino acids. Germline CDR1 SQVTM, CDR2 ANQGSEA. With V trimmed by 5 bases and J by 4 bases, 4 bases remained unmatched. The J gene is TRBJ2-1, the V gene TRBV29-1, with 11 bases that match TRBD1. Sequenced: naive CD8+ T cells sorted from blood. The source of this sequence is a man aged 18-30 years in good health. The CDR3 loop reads CSVPGTGGYNEQFF. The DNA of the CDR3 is TGCAGCGTTCCCGGGACAGGGGGGTACAATGAGCAGTTCTTC.